This TCR beta chain was profiled in a study of cytomegalovirus exposure and HLA in healthy donors. Study information: There were 117 million unique TCR beta sequences, drawn from 150 million to 200 million T cells, in an earlier analysis.

V was pared by 8 bases and J by 6 bases, with 9 bases between. This CDR3 region has 10 residues. Germline CDR1 SGDLS, CDR2 YYNGEE. This PCR relied on a set of 60 Vbeta primers and 13 Jbeta primers. Only in-frame clones appear in the TCRdb table, and some are missing; sequencing was by immunoSEQ multiplex PCR. In the table there are around 120,000 clones, around three quarters of which are singletons. This clonotype was sampled from a man between 45 and 60 years old in good health and CMV-seropositive. Material: PBMCs. The chain joins TRBV9 to TRBJ2-7, with a tentative D call TRBD2 (5 bases). The CDR3 reads CASAGREQYF. For the CDR3, the DNA is TGTGCCAGTGCGGGTCGCGAGCAGTACTTC.